This T cell receptor beta chain was profiled in a study of cytomegalovirus exposure and HLA in healthy donors. Here immunoSEQ multiplex PCR was the method, and the copy in TCRdb shows in-frame clones only, minus some. Of about 150,000 clones in the sample, around 84% were seen once. The donors formed part of the roughly 120-subject validation cohort, distinct from the roughly 670-subject first cohort. CDR3 length equals 14 residues. The V gene's germline CDR1 is KGHSH and CDR2 LQKENI. Trimming removed 3 bases at V and 2 bases at J, with 11 bases between. This TCR was recovered from a human donor in good health. Sequencing input: PBMCs. The rearrangement uses TRBV18 and TRBJ2-7, with a tentative D call TRBD2 (6 bases). The CDR3 bases are TGTGCCAGCTCACCCGGGACTGCCACCTACGAGCAGTACTTC. This encodes CASSPGTATYEQYF. The variable domain in full, completed from reference TRBV18 and TRBJ2-7, reads NAGVMQNPRHLVRRRGQEARLRCSPMKGHSHVYWYRQLPEEGLKFMVYLQKENIIDESGMPKERFSAEFPKEGPSILRIQQVVRGDSAAYFCASSPGTATYEQYFGPGTRLTVT.